This is a list of T cell receptor beta chains from one sample in a study of T cells in Graves' hyperthyroidism and ophthalmopathy. TCRdb passed the multiplex PCR reads through MiXCR, listing each CDR3 protein once. Found here are around 280,000 distinct CDR3 sequences, about 14% of them singletons; the top ten hold approximately 8.6%. The sample taken for sequencing was blood. Source of these receptors: a woman in her thirties with Graves' hyperthyroidism that later progressed to Graves' ophthalmopathy. The CDR3 runs from the conserved cysteine through the conserved F or W. D genes are given only for firm matches. Size is stated as once, few, many, or a class for an expanded clone.

d_call j_call clone_size v_call cdr3_nt cdr3_aa
- TRBJ1-3 many TRBV3-1 TGTGCCAGCAGCCAGGCGGGACGGAACTCTGGAAACACCATATATTTT CASSQAGRNSGNTIYF
- TRBJ2-3 few TRBV6-1 TGTGCCAGCAGCCACCTAGCGATAGGGGCAGATACGCAGTATTTT CASSHLAIGADTQYF
TRBD2 TRBJ2-1 many TRBV3-1 TGTGCCAGCAGCCAAGCCCCAGCGGGAATTCCTACTGCGCAGTTCTTC CASSQAPAGIPTAQFF
- TRBJ2-7 many TRBV18 TGTGCCAGCTCTCACTCGCGAGACCGGGAAACGTACTTC CASSHSRDRETYF
- TRBJ1-1 many TRBV12-3/TRBV12-4 TGTGCCAGCAGTTCCAGACAGGTCTCCAACACTGAAGCTTTCTTT CASSSRQVSNTEAFF
TRBD2 TRBJ2-1 many TRBV7-8 TGTGCCAGCATAAAAGCGGGAGGGCCTGGTGAGCAGTTCTTC CASIKAGGPGEQFF
- TRBJ1-5 many TRBV6-1 TGTGCCAGCAGCCGCCGGCCAACAGGGACCGAGCAGCCCCAGCATTTT CASSRRPTGTEQPQHF
- TRBJ2-3 many TRBV2 TGTGCCAGTCCGTCGGGCCCGAGCACAGATACGCAGTATTTT CASPSGPSTDTQYF
- TRBJ2-7 many TRBV6-5 TGTGCCAGCACCTACTCGACCGCGGCCTACGAGCAGTACTTC CASTYSTAAYEQYF
TRBD1 TRBJ1-1 many TRBV4-1 TGCGCCAGCAGCCAAGCGGGACAGGGTAGTACTGAAGCTTTCTTT CASSQAGQGSTEAFF